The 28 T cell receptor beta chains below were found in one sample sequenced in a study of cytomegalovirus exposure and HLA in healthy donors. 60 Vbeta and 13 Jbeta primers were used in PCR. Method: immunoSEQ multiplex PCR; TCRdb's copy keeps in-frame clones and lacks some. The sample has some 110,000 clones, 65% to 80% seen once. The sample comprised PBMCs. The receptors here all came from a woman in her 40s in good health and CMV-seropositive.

The CDR3 spells CASSLETGSSYEQYF. In DNA form, the CDR3 reads TGCGCCAGCAGCTTGGAGACAGGGAGCTCCTACGAGCAGTACTTC. This chain joins TRBV5-1 and TRBJ2-5; 7 bases match TRBD1. The J call is doubtful: the DNA matches TRBJ2-7 better. CDR1 SGHRS and CDR2 YFSETQ come from the germline V gene. The CDR3 runs 15 residues.

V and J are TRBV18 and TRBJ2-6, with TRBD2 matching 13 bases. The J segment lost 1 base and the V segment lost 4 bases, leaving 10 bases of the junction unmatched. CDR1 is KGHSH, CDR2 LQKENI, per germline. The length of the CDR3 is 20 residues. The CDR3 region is CASSLSGLAGVLSGANVLTF. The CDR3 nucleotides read TGTGCCAGCTCACTCTCCGGACTAGCGGGAGTACTTTCTGGGGCCAACGTCCTGACTTTC. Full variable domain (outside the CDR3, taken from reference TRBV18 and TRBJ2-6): NAGVMQNPRHLVRRRGQEARLRCSPMKGHSHVYWYRQLPEEGLKFMVYLQKENIIDESGMPKERFSAEFPKEGPSILRIQQVVRGDSAAYFCASSLSGLAGVLSGANVLTFGAGSRLTVL.

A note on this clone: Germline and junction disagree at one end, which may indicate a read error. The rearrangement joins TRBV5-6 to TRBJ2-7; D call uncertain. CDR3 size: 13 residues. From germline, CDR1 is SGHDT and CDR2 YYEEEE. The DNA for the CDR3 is TGTGCCAGCGGCTTGTATAGAGACTACGAGCAGTACTTC. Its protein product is CASGLYRDYEQYF.

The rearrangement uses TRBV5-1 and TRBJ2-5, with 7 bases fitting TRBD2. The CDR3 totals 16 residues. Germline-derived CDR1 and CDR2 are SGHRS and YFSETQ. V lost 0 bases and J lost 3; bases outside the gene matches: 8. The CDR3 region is CASSLVPGGRKETQYF. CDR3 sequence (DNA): TGCGCCAGCAGCTTGGTTCCGGGAGGCCGGAAAGAGACCCAGTACTTC.

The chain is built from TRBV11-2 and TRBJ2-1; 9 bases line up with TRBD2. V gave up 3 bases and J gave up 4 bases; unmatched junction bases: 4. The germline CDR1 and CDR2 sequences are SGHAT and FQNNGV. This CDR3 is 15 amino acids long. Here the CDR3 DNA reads TGTGCCAGCAGCTTTAGCGGGGGAAGTTACAATGAGCAGTTCTTC. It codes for CASSFSGGSYNEQFF. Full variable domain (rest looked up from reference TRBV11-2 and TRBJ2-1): EAGVAQSPRYKIIEKRQSVAFWCNPISGHATLYWYQQILGQGPKLLIQFQNNGVVDDSQLPKDRFSAERLKGVDSTLKIQPAKLEDSAVYLCASSFSGGSYNEQFFGPGTRLTVL.

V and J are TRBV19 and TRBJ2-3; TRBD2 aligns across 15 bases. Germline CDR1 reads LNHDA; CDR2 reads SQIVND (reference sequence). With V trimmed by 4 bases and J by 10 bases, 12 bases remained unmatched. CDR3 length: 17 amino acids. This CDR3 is CASSRRTSGRAELPQYF. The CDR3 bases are TGTGCCAGTAGTAGGAGGACTAGCGGGAGGGCCGAGTTACCGCAGTATTTT.

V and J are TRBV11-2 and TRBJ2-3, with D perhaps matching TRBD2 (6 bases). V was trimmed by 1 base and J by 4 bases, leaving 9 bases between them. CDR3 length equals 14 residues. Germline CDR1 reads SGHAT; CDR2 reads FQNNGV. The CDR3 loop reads CASSLAGAADTQYF. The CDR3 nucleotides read TGTGCCAGCAGCTTAGCGGGAGCCGCAGATACGCAGTATTTT.

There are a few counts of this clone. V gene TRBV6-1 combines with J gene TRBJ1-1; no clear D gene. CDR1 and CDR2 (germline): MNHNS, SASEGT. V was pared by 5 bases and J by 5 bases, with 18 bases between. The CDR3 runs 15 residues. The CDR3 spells CASSTSLNAGTEAFF. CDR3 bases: TGTGCCAGCAGTACCTCCCTAAACGCGGGGACTGAAGCTTTCTTT.

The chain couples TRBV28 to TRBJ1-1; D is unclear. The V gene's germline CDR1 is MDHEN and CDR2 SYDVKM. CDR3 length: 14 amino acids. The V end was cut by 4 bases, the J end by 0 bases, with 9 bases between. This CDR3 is CASSSGSLNTEAFF. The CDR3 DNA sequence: TGTGCCAGCAGTTCCGGGTCCCTGAACACTGAAGCTTTCTTT.

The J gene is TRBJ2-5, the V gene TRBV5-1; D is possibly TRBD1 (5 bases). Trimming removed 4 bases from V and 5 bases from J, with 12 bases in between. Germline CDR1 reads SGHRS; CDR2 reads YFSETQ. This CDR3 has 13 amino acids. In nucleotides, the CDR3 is TGCGCCAGCAGCGGCAACTGGGGCGAGACCCAGTACTTC. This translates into CASSGNWGETQYF. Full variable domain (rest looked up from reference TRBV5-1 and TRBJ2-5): KAGVTQTPRYLIKTRGQQVTLSCSPISGHRSVSWYQQTPGQGLQFLFEYFSETQRNKGNFPGRFSGRQFSNSRSEMNVSTLELGDSALYLCASSGNWGETQYFGPGTRLLVL.

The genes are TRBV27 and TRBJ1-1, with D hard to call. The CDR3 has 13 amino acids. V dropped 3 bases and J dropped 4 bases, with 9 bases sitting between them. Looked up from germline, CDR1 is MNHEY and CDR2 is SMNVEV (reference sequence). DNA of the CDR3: TGTGCCAGCAGTTTTTCTGGCAGCACTGAAGCTTTCTTT. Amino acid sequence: CASSFSGSTEAFF.

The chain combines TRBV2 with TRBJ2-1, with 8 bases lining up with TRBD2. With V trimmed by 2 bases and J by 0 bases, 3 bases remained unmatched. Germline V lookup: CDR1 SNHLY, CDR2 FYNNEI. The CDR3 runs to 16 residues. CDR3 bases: TGTGCCAGCAGTGAATCCGGGACTAGCTCCTACAATGAGCAGTTCTTC. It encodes CASSESGTSSYNEQFF.

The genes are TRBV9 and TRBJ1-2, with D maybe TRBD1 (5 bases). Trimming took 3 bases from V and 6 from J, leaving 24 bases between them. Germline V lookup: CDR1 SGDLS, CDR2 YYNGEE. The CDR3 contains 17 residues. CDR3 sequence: CASSGTHPMWGEDGYTF. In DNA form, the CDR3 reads TGTGCCAGCAGCGGAACCCATCCCATGTGGGGCGAGGATGGCTACACCTTC.

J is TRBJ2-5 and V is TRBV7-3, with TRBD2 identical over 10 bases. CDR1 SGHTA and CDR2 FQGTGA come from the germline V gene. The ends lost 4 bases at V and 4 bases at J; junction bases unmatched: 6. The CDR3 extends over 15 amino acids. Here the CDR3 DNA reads TGTGCCAGCAGCTCCCTAGCGGGAGTAGGAGAGACCCAGTACTTC. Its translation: CASSSLAGVGETQYF.

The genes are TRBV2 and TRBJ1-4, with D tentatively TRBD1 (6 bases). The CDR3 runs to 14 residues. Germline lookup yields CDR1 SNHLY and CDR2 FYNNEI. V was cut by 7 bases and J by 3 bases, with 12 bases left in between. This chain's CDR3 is CASTRDTPNEKLFF. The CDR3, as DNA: TGTGCCAGCACCCGGGACACCCCTAATGAAAAACTGTTTTTT.

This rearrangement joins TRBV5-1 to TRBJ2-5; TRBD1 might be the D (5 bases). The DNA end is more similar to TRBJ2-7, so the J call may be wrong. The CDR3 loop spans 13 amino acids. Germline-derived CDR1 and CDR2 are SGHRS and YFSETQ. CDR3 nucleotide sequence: TGCGCCAGCAGCTCTACAGGTACCCCCGAGCAGTACTTC. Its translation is CASSSTGTPEQYF.

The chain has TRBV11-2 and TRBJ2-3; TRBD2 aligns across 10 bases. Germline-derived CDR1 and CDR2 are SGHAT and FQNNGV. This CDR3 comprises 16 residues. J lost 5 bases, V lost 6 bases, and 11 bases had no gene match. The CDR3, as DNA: TGTGCCAGCAGAACCCTAGCGGGAGTTCGTGGAGATACGCAGTATTTT. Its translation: CASRTLAGVRGDTQYF.

The CDR3 nucleotides are TGTGCCAGCAGCTTCACGCCGGGGGGGACAGATCCAGATACGCAGTATTTT. Its translation: CASSFTPGGTDPDTQYF. This chain links TRBV9 with TRBJ2-3, with a possible D match to TRBD2 (8 bases). V was shortened by 4 bases and J by 4 bases, with 22 bases between the two germline ends. Germline assignment: CDR1 SGDLS and CDR2 YYNGEE. This CDR3 is built from 17 residues.

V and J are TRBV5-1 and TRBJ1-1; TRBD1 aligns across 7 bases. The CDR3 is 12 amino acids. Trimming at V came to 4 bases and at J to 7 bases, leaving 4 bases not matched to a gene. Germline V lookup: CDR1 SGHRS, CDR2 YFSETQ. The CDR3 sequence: CASSTGQDEAFF. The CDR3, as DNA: TGCGCCAGCAGCACCGGACAGGATGAAGCTTTCTTT.

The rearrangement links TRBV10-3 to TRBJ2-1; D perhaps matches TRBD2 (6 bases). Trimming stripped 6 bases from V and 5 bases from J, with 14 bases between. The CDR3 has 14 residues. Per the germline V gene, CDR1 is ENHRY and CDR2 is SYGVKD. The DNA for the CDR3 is TGTGCCATCAGGACCGGGACTCTTAACAATGAGCAGTTCTTC. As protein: CAIRTGTLNNEQFF.

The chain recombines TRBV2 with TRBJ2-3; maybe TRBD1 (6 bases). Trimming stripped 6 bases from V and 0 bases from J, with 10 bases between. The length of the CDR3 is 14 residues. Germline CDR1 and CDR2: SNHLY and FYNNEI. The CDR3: CASRTTGSTDTQYF. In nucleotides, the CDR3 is TGTGCCAGCAGGACGACAGGAAGCACAGATACGCAGTATTTT.

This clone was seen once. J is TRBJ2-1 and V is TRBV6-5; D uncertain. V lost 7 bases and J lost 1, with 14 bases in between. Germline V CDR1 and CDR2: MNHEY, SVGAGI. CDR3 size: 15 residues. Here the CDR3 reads CASTHGSRSYNEQFF. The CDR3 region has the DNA TGTGCCAGCACCCACGGTAGCCGTTCCTACAATGAGCAGTTCTTC.

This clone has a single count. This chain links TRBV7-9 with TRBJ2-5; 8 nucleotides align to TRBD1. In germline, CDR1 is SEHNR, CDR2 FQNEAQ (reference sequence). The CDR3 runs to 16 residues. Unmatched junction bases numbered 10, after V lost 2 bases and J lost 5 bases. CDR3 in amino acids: CASSLFRQGRGETQYF. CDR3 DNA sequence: TGTGCCAGCAGCTTATTTCGACAGGGGCGCGGGGAGACCCAGTACTTC.

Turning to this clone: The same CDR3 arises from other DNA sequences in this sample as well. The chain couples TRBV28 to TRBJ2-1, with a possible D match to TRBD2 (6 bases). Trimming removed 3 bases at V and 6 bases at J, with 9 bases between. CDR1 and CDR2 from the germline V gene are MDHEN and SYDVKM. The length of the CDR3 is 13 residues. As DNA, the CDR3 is TGTGCCAGCAGTTTTGGCGGGGTCAATGAGCAGTTCTTC. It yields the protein CASSFGGVNEQFF.

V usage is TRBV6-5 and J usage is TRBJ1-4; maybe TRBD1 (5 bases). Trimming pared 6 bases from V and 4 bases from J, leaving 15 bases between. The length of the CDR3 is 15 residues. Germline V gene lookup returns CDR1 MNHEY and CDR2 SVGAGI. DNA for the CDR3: TGTGCCAGCAGATTGGACACCTCCAATAATGAAAAACTGTTTTTT. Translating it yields CASRLDTSNNEKLFF.

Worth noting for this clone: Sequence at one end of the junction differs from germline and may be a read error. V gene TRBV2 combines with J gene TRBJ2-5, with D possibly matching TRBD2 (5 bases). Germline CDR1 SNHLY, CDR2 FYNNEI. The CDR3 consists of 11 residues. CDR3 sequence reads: CATSTSSEQHF. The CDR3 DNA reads TGTGCCACATCAACTAGTTCCGAGCAGCACTTC. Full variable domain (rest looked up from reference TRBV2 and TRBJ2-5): EPEVTQTPSHQVTQMGQEVILRCVPISNHLYFYWYRQILGQKVEFLVSFYNNEISEKSEIFDDQFSVERPDGSNFTLKIRSTKLEDSAMYFCATSTSSEQHFGPGTRLLVL.

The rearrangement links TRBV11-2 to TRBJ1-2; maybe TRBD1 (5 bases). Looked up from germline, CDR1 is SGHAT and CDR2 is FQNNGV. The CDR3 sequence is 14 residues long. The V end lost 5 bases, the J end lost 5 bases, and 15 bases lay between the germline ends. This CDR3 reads CASSLSTESYGYTF. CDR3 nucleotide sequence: TGTGCCAGCAGCCTGTCGACAGAGTCTTATGGCTACACCTTC.

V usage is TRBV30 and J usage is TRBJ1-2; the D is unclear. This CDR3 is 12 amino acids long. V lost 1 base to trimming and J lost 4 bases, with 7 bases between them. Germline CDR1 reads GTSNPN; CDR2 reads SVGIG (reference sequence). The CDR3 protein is CAWSGQAYGYTF. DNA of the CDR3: TGTGCCTGGAGTGGGCAGGCCTATGGCTACACCTTC. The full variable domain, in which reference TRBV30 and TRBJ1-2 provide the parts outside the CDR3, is SQTIHQWPATLVQPVGSPLSLECTVEGTSNPNLYWYRQAAGRGLQLLFYSVGIGQISSEVPQNLSASRPQDRQFILSSKKLLLSDSGFYLCAWSGQAYGYTFGSGTRLTVV.